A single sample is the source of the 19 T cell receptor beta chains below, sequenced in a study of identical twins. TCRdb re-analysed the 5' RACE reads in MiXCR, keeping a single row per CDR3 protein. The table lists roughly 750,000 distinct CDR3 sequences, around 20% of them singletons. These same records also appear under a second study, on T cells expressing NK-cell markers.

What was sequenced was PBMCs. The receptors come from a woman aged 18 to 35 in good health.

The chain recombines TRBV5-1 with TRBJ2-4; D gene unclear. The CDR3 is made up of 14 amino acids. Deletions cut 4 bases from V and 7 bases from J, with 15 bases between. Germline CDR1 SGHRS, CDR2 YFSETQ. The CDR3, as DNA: TGCGCCAGCAGCGGGTCCGGGCCCGGGAACATTCAGTACTTC. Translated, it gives CASSGSGPGNIQYF. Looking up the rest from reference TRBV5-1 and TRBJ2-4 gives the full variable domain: KAGVTQTPRYLIKTRGQQVTLSCSPISGHRSVSWYQQTPGQGLQFLFEYFSETQRNKGNFPGRFSGRQFSNSRSEMNVSTLELGDSALYLCASSGSGPGNIQYFGAGTRLSVL.

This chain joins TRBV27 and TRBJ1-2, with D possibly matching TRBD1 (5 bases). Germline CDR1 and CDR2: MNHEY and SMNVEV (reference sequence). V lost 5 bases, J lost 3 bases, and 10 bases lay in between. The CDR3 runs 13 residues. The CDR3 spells CASSTDSHYGYTF. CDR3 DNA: TGTGCCAGCAGTACTGACAGTCACTATGGCTACACCTTC.

The CDR3 coding sequence is TGTGCCAGCAGTCCCGGGAGCAAGGGCTACGAGCAGTACTTC. It encodes CASSPGSKGYEQYF. The rearrangement joins TRBV12-3 or TRBV12-4 to TRBJ2-7, with D maybe TRBD2 (6 bases). V was trimmed by 5 bases and J by 3 bases, leaving 14 bases between them. There are 14 residues in the CDR3.

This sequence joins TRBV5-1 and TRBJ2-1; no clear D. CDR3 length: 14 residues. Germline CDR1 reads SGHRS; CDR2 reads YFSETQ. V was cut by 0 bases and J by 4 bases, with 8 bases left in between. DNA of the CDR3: TGCGCCAGCAGCTTGGATCGAGATTACAATGAGCAGTTCTTC. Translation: CASSLDRDYNEQFF. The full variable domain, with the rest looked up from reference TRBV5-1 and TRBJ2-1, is KAGVTQTPRYLIKTRGQQVTLSCSPISGHRSVSWYQQTPGQGLQFLFEYFSETQRNKGNFPGRFSGRQFSNSRSEMNVSTLELGDSALYLCASSLDRDYNEQFFGPGTRLTVL.

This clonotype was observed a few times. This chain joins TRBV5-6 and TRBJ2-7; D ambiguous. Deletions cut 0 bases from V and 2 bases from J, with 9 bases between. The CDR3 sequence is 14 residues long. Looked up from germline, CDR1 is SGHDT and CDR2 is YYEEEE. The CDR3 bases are TGTGCCAGCAGCTTGGAGCTGGACCCCTACGAGCAGTACTTC. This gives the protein CASSLELDPYEQYF.

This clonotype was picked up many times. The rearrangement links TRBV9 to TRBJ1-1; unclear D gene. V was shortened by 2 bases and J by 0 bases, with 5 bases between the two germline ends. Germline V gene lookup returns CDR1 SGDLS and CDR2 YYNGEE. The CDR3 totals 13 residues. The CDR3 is CASSVRLNTEAFF. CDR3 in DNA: TGTGCCAGCAGCGTCAGATTGAACACTGAAGCTTTCTTT.

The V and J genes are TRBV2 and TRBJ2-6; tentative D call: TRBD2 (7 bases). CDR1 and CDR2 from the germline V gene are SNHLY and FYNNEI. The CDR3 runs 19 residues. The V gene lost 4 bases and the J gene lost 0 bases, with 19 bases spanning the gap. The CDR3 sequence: CASSVSLGGGISGANVLTF. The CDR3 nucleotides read TGTGCCAGCAGTGTCAGTCTCGGCGGGGGCATCTCTGGGGCCAACGTCCTGACTTTC.

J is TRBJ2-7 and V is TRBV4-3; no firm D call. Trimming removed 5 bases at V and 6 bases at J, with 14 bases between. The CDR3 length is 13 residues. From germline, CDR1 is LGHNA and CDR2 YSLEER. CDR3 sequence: CASSKRAGGEQYF. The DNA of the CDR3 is TGCGCCAGCAGCAAAAGGGCAGGCGGCGAGCAGTACTTC.

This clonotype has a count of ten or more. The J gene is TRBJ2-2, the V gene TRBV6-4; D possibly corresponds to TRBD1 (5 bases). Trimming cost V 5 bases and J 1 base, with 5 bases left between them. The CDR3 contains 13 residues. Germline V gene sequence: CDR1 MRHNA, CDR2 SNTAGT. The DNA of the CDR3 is TGTGCCAGCAGTCAGGGGAACACCGGGGAGCTGTTTTTT. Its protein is CASSQGNTGELFF.

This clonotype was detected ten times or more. CDR3 protein: CASSWSASAKNIQYF. The CDR3 nucleotides are TGTGCCAGCAGTTGGTCGGCCAGCGCCAAAAACATTCAGTACTTC. The genes are TRBV12-3 or TRBV12-4 and TRBJ2-4; unclear D gene. V was shortened by 4 bases and J by 1 base, with 11 bases between the two germline ends. This CDR3 comprises 15 residues.

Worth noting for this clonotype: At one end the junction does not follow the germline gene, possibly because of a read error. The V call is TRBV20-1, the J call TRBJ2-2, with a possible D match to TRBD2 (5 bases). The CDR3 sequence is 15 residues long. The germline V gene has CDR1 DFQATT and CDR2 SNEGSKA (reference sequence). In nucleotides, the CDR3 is TGCAGTGCTAGATCCAGCCCGACGAACACCGGGGAGCTGGTTTTT. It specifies CSARSSPTNTGELVF.

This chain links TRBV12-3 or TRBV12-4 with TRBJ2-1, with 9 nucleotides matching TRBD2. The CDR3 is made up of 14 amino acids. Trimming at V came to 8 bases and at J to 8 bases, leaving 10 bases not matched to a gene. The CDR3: CASGFGGRAYEQFF. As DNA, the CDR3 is TGTGCCAGCGGATTTGGCGGGAGGGCATATGAGCAGTTCTTC.

Here the CDR3 reads CSARARRHNEAFF. The CDR3 DNA reads as TGCAGTGCTAGAGCAAGGCGACACAACGAAGCTTTCTTT. The chain joins TRBV20-1 to TRBJ1-1; D not certain. V shed 1 base and J shed 8 bases, with 14 bases lying between them. The CDR3 has 13 residues. Germline CDR1 and CDR2: DFQATT and SNEGSKA (reference sequence).

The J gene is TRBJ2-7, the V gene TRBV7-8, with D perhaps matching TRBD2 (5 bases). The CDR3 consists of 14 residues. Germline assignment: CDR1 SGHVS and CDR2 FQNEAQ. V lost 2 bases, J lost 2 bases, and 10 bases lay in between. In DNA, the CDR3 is TGTGCCAGCAGCTTATGGCGGGCCGCCTACGAGCAGTACTTC. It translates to CASSLWRAAYEQYF.

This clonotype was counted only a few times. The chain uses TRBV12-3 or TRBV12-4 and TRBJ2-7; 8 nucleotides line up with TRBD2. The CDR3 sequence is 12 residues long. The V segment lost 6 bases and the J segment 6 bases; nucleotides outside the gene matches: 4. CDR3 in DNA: TGTGCCAGCAGGGCTAGCGGGCGCGAGCAGTACTTC. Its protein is CASRASGREQYF.

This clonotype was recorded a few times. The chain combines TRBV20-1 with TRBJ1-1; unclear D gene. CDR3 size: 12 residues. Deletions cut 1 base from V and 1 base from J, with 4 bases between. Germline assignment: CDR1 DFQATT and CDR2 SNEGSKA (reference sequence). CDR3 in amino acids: CSARVQNTEAFF. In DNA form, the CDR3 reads TGCAGTGCTAGAGTCCAGAACACTGAAGCTTTCTTT.

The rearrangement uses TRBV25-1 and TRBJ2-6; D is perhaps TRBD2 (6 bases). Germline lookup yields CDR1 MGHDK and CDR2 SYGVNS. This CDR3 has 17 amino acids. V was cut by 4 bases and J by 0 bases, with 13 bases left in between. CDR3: CASSAGGSSSGANVLTF. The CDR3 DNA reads TGTGCCAGCAGTGCTGGGGGGAGTAGCTCTGGGGCCAACGTCCTGACTTTC.

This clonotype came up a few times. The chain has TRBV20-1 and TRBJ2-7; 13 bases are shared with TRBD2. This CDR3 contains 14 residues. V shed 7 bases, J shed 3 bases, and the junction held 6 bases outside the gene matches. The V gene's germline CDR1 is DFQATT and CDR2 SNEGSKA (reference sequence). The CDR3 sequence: CSGLAGGSLYEQYF. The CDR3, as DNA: TGCAGTGGACTAGCGGGAGGATCCCTCTACGAGCAGTACTTC.

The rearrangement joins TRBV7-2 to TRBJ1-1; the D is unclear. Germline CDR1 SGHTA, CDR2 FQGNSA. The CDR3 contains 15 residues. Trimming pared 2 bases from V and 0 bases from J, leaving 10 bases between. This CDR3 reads CASSLMRHLNTEAFF. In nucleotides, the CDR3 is TGTGCCAGCAGCTTAATGAGACACCTGAACACTGAAGCTTTCTTT.